Detailed here is one T cell receptor beta chain. It has no known antigen specificity. Within one base of it there is no much larger clone, and no base qualities were kept. These data belong to a study of shared clonotypes between healthy human individuals (dated by TCRdb to between 2020 and 2021). Study-level background: The cohort comprised two women and a few men aged 18 to 49 years. To increase sequencing depth and limit assay-specific biases, TCR repertoire library preparation and sequencing were carried out by different laboratories using diverse techniques. For each donor, CD4 naive and CD4 memory were each given three plates, CD8 naive was given two plates, and CD8 memory was given one plate. Each donor's leukapheresis produced roughly between roughly 0.85 and 10 billion PBMCs. To estimate repertoire size and how much clonotype sharing occurs between individuals, the study deeply sequenced the blood TCR repertoires of 4 to 6 healthy adults.

Using the deep immunoSEQ assay, TCR CDR3 regions were amplified from genomic DNA by multiplex PCR. Genomic DNA extracted from each cell subset was distributed evenly over all wells of several immunoSEQ 96-well plates, and each plate served as one replicate. For sorted subsets, roughly 200 ng of genomic DNA, equivalent to some 30,000 T cell genomes, went into each replicate PCR. Purified libraries were measured with a Qubit 3.0 fluorometer, size-checked on a Bioanalyzer 2100, and measured again with the KAPA Library Quantification kit. Each immunoSEQ 96-well plate was sequenced on its own single-read 150-cycle Illumina NextSeq 550 flow cell. The source study handled its data this way. Because the immunoSEQ output held only junctional sequences and lacked quality scores, the filtering could not match the filtering applied to full-length reads. To assign V/J genes and CDR3, sequences were annotated against IMGT germline references using PyIR, a Python wrapper for IgBLAST v1.9. Any read was removed if the V/J assignment was weak (E-value above 1e-6), the CDR3 was missing, or the read contained stop codons, out-of-frame junctions, or ambiguous translated residues. V3J clonotypes were defined as sequences sharing the same inferred V gene, J gene, and CDR3 amino acid sequence. Percentage overlap between repertoires was calculated by dividing the number of shared unique clonotypes by the size of the smaller repertoire. Repertoire richness was assessed with RTK rarefaction, the Chao1 estimator, and Recon v2.1 estimates of unobserved clonotypes. For all TCRbeta clonotypes obtained by the gDNA method from a few donors, generation probabilities were computed with OLGA. TCRdb took over this immuneACCESS table, retaining in-frame rearrangements with V and J assigned. Such tables are incomplete; in checked studies, under half of the missing clones stem from an unresolved V gene, and the remainder is unexplained. The V and J calls and the clone size are those of that table, but D and trimming were determined from the DNA. In all, the sample holds 1,500,000 or so clones, and about 96% of those were seen once. The ten largest clones add up to approximately 1% of the sample.

Via the germline V gene (reference sequence), CDR1 is SEHNR and CDR2 FQNEAQ. Inclusive of the bounding cysteine and phenylalanine, the CDR3 is 15 residues long. Only the CDR3 portion is preserved as DNA: 45 bases, with reading frame beginning at the first base. V loses 5 bases of germline sequence and J loses 0 bases, and the interval between the two ends is 12 bases. Healthy HIV-negative adults with no recently reported acute infections or vaccinations were included as donors. Every donor was a Caucasian adult living in Nashville, Tennessee, USA. CD4+ T cells were enriched through magnetic negative selection, after which naive cells were positively selected on CD45RA and the remaining negative fraction served as the memory subset. Blood was collected by leukapheresis, and PBMCs were isolated by Ficoll-Histopaque density gradient centrifugation and then cryopreserved in liquid nitrogen vapor phase. Analytical flow cytometry was used to check the purity and quantity of every magnetically sorted T cell population. Genomic DNA was isolated from every sorted fraction and measured by UV absorbance on a Nanodrop 2000c.

The paper as a whole reports these results and caveats: Sampling was limited to blood, and TCR repertoires in tissue likely differ from TCR repertoires in blood. Even with the large sequencing depth, rarefaction of the sorted-subset datasets indicated that sequencing was incomplete. The small number of donors limited the genetic and exposure-history diversity represented. Pairwise subsampling led to the expectation that sequencing depth would affect the degree of clonotype sharing among donors. When several donors were compared, the shared fraction of clonotypes was 5% to 6.5% for naive CD4, about 4% for naive CD8, roughly 2.5% for memory CD4, and 0.3% to 0.5% for memory CD8. Higher generation probabilities were observed for clonotypes shared by all four sorted-subset donors than for non-shared clonotypes. Naive subsets generally had larger estimated clonotype richness than memory subsets.

Sample: naive CD4+ T cells sorted from blood. What this sample's cell subset or site label stands for: CD45RA+ positively selected. The chain employs TRBV7-9 and TRBJ2-3, with no confidently assigned D gene. This clonotype was sampled from a man aged 25 to 40 in good health. The CDR3 sequence is CASSHWGASTDTQYF. The sequence in DNA is TGTGCCAGCAGCCATTGGGGTGCTAGCACAGATACGCAGTATTTT.